Listed here are 24 T cell receptor beta chains from one sample, sequenced in a study of blood T cell repertoires in COVID-19 (dated by TCRdb to about 2020). The library was obtained by the immunoSEQ multiplex PCR assay. TCRdb holds this immuneACCESS table with in-frame rearrangements only. Some clones are missing; in checked studies, unresolved V genes explain under half, and the rest has no known cause. For this sample the table gives 300,000 to 400,000 clones, of which 75% to 90% were detected only once. The top ten constitute about 7.6% of the sample. Sample: peripheral blood. Source of these receptors: a woman in her sixties with COVID-19, enrolled during active disease.

V gene TRBV19 combines with J gene TRBJ2-7; D possibly corresponds to TRBD1 (7 bases). V lost 3 bases and J 0 bases, leaving 12 bases between the germline ends. The CDR3 contains 15 residues. CDR1 is LNHDA and CDR2 is SQIVND in the germline V gene (reference sequence). CDR3 bases: TGTGCCAGTAGTATTGGGGGGACAGCCTCCTACGAGCAGTACTTC. This sequence encodes CASSIGGTASYEQYF.

This clone appeared once. The chain uses TRBV9 and TRBJ2-3; 12 bases match TRBD2. V was clipped by 0 bases and J by 6 bases; unmatched bases: 11. From germline, CDR1 is SGDLS and CDR2 YYNGEE. CDR3 size: 18 residues. CDR3 loop: CASSVALAGGLRGDTQYF. For the CDR3, the DNA is TGTGCCAGCAGCGTAGCCCTAGCGGGGGGGCTAAGGGGCGATACGCAGTATTTT.

The rearrangement joins TRBV4-3 to TRBJ2-7; TRBD2 aligns across 8 bases. CDR1 and CDR2 (germline): LGHNA, YSLEER. CDR3 length: 14 amino acids. Unmatched junction bases numbered 3, after V lost 1 base and J lost 4 bases. CDR3 residues: CASSQGVAGYEQYF. The CDR3, as DNA: TGCGCCAGCAGCCAAGGGGTAGCGGGATACGAGCAGTACTTC.

This chain links TRBV5-1 with TRBJ2-5, with D perhaps matching TRBD2 (6 bases). This CDR3 contains 16 residues. CDR1 is SGHRS and CDR2 is YFSETQ in the germline V gene. V was clipped by 1 base and J by 5 bases, with 18 bases between them. The CDR3 sequence: CASSLPTGEKGETQYF. For the CDR3, the DNA is TGCGCCAGCAGCTTGCCCACGGGGGAAAAAGGGGAGACCCAGTACTTC.

To note about this clone: Other DNA sequences in this specimen translate into the identical CDR3. The chain uses TRBV18 and TRBJ2-7; D is uncertain. Germline V CDR1 and CDR2: KGHSH, LQKENI. Trimming cost V 6 bases and J 0 bases, with 9 bases left between them. The CDR3 is made up of 13 amino acids. The CDR3 loop reads CASSPPSSYEQYF. DNA of the CDR3: TGTGCCAGCTCGCCCCCGAGCTCCTACGAGCAGTACTTC.

Many counts were recorded for this clone. The V gene is TRBV6-5, the J gene TRBJ1-1; tentatively, D is TRBD1 (5 bases). The V gene lost 6 bases and the J gene lost 7 bases, with 15 bases spanning the gap. Germline-derived CDR1 and CDR2 are MNHEY and SVGAGI. This CDR3 spans 13 amino acids. This CDR3 is CASRSWGEREAFF. The CDR3 nucleotides are TGTGCCAGCAGGAGTTGGGGGGAACGTGAAGCTTTCTTT.

This chain connects TRBV6-5 to TRBJ2-3; D might be TRBD1 (6 bases). Germline V gene data show CDR1 as MNHEY and CDR2 as SVGAGI. This CDR3 spans 15 amino acids. V lost 5 bases to trimming and J lost 1 base, with 13 bases between them. CDR3 sequence: CASSQGWDRTDTQYF. DNA of the CDR3: TGTGCCAGCAGTCAGGGGTGGGACCGCACAGATACGCAGTATTTT.

The chain carries TRBV7-7 and TRBJ2-7, with no clear D. V lost 5 bases, J lost 0 bases, and 17 bases lay in between. Germline-derived CDR1 and CDR2 are SSHAT and FNYEAQ (reference sequence). The length of the CDR3 is 16 residues. The CDR3 is CASSPNPTLSSYEQYF. The CDR3 DNA reads TGTGCCAGCAGCCCCAACCCGACACTGAGCTCCTACGAGCAGTACTTC.

The gene calls are TRBV7-2 and TRBJ1-2; 9 nucleotides line up with TRBD1. This CDR3 has 15 residues. J lost 6 bases, V lost 5 bases, and 10 bases had no gene match. Looked up from germline, CDR1 is SGHTA and CDR2 is FQGNSA. The CDR3 loop reads CASSPNYGTGNGYTF. For the CDR3, the DNA is TGTGCCAGCAGCCCGAACTACGGGACAGGGAATGGCTACACCTTC.

V gene TRBV6-5 combines with J gene TRBJ1-1; TRBD1 agrees at 7 bases. Germline CDR1 is MNHEY and CDR2 is SVGAGI. V lost 7 bases to trimming and J lost 4 bases; unmatched junction nucleotides: 9. The CDR3 has 14 amino acids. CDR3 in amino acids: CASTRAGGATEAFF. The CDR3 coding sequence is TGTGCCAGCACCCGGGCAGGGGGTGCCACTGAAGCTTTCTTT.

The gene calls are TRBV3-1 (or the pseudogene TRBV3-2) and TRBJ1-3; 11 nucleotides line up with TRBD1. CDR1 is LGHDT, CDR2 YNNKEL, per germline (reference sequence). V shed 5 bases and J 4 bases; nucleotides not matched to a gene: 4. The CDR3 is made up of 15 amino acids. The DNA of the CDR3 is TGTGCCAGCAGCATCGGGACAGGGGGAGGAAACACCATATATTTT. It is translated as CASSIGTGGGNTIYF.

The chain couples TRBV11-2 to TRBJ2-7; 10 positions agree with TRBD2. Germline V gene data show CDR1 as SGHAT and CDR2 as FQNNGV. V lost 5 bases to trimming and J lost 3 bases; unmatched junction nucleotides: 7. CDR3 length equals 15 residues. The chain's CDR3 is CASSTTSGDIYEQYF. As DNA, the CDR3 is TGTGCCAGCAGCACAACTAGCGGGGACATCTACGAGCAGTACTTC.

The V call is TRBV27, the J call TRBJ2-7; possible D gene TRBD1, 6 bases. From germline, CDR1 is MNHEY and CDR2 SMNVEV (reference sequence). V was shortened by 4 bases and J by 2 bases, with 12 bases between the two germline ends. The CDR3 length is 14 residues. The CDR3 coding sequence is TGTGCCAGCAGTTCGGCAGGGGATACCTACGAGCAGTACTTC. This codes for CASSSAGDTYEQYF.

This chain links TRBV4-3 with TRBJ2-7; perhaps TRBD2 as D (6 bases). The V gene lost 1 base and the J gene lost 5 bases, with 15 bases spanning the gap. CDR1 is LGHNA, CDR2 YSLEER, per germline. This CDR3 comprises 15 residues. The CDR3 reads CASSQAIPGVDEQYF. The DNA for the CDR3 is TGCGCCAGCAGCCAAGCGATCCCGGGGGTGGACGAGCAGTACTTC.

The J gene is TRBJ1-5, the V gene TRBV6-5, with a possible D match to TRBD1 (6 bases). CDR1 and CDR2 (germline): MNHEY, SVGAGI. This CDR3 has 15 residues. V shed 7 bases and J shed 6 bases, with 19 bases lying between them. CDR3 sequence reads: CASMWAGAIGQPQHF. The DNA of the CDR3 is TGTGCCAGCATGTGGGCAGGGGCAATAGGTCAGCCCCAGCATTTT.

J is TRBJ2-1 and V is TRBV14, with no clear D. Per the germline V gene, CDR1 is SGHDN and CDR2 is FVKESK. CDR3 size: 15 residues. V was shortened by 0 bases and J by 9 bases, with 15 bases between the two germline ends. The CDR3 protein is CASSQEVPGLGEQFF. CDR3 coding DNA: TGTGCCAGCAGCCAAGAGGTACCGGGTTTGGGTGAGCAGTTCTTC. The full variable domain, in which reference TRBV14 and TRBJ2-1 provide the parts outside the CDR3, is EAGVTQFPSHSVIEKGQTVTLRCDPISGHDNLYWYRRVMGKEIKFLLHFVKESKQDESGMPNNRFLAERTGGTYSTLKVQPAELEDSGVYFCASSQEVPGLGEQFFGPGTRLTVL.

The CDR3 nucleotides read TGTGCCAGCAGCTTGGTCGGGACAGGGTACACCGGGGAGCTGTTTTTT. It yields the protein CASSLVGTGYTGELFF. The chain uses TRBV5-6 and TRBJ2-2; 9 bases agree with TRBD1. The CDR3 extends over 16 amino acids. Trimming removed 0 bases from V and 3 bases from J; junction bases left unmatched: 3. The germline CDR1 and CDR2 sequences are SGHDT and YYEEEE.

With respect to this clone: The same CDR3 can be traced to other DNA sequences in this sample. The V call is TRBV6-5, the J call TRBJ2-7; TRBD1 matches at 11 bases. The CDR3 covers 15 residues. J lost 3 bases, V lost 0 bases, and 1 base had no gene match. CDR1 is MNHEY, CDR2 SVGAGI, per germline. The CDR3 DNA reads TGTGCCAGCAGTTACTCCGGGACAGGGGGCTACGAGCAGTACTTC. Its protein product is CASSYSGTGGYEQYF.

This clone was picked up a small number of times. The chain recombines TRBV24-1 with TRBJ1-5; D remains unclear. Germline V gene data show CDR1 as KGHDR and CDR2 as SFDVKD. The V gene lost 2 bases and the J gene lost 5 bases, with 9 bases spanning the gap. The CDR3 is 14 residues long. CDR3 loop: CATSDSGWDQPQHF. The CDR3, as DNA: TGTGCCACCAGTGATTCGGGGTGGGATCAGCCCCAGCATTTT.

This chain joins TRBV5-1 and TRBJ1-1; D is unclear. The CDR3 runs 13 residues. V was cut by 7 bases and J by 3 bases, with 13 bases left in between. The germline CDR1 and CDR2 sequences are SGHRS and YFSETQ. CDR3 DNA sequence: TGCGCCAGCGGACTCAAATTGGACACTGAAGCTTTCTTT. Its translation: CASGLKLDTEAFF.

A word on this clone: Other DNA sequences in the same sample also yield this CDR3. The chain has TRBV6-6 and TRBJ1-5; D gene ambiguous. The V and J ends lost 0 bases and 7 bases respectively, with 10 bases between them. Germline CDR1 and CDR2: MNHNY and SVGAGI (reference sequence). The CDR3 is 14 residues long. CDR3 region: CASSYSPGNQPQHF. CDR3 in DNA: TGTGCCAGCAGTTACTCTCCGGGGAACCAGCCCCAGCATTTT.

This clone has only a few counts. V and J are TRBV5-1 and TRBJ2-1; 11 bases map to TRBD1. The V gene end was trimmed by 0 bases and the J gene end by 2 bases; junction bases not matched to a gene: 1. Germline CDR1 reads SGHRS; CDR2 reads YFSETQ. The CDR3 sequence is 16 residues long. The chain's CDR3 is CASSLEGQGAYNEQFF. The CDR3 DNA is TGCGCCAGCAGCTTGGAGGGACAGGGGGCCTACAATGAGCAGTTCTTC.

V is TRBV9 and J is TRBJ2-1; 9 bases map to TRBD2. Per the germline V gene, CDR1 is SGDLS and CDR2 is YYNGEE. After removal of 1 base from V and 3 bases from J, the junction contained 5 bases not matched to a gene. The CDR3 totals 16 residues. The CDR3 here is CASSVTAGGDYNEQFF. Written as DNA, the CDR3 is TGTGCCAGCAGCGTAACAGCGGGGGGAGACTACAATGAGCAGTTCTTC.

This chain joins TRBV4-1 and TRBJ2-2; possibly TRBD2 for D (6 bases). CDR1 is MGHRA and CDR2 is YSYEKL in the germline V gene. The length of the CDR3 is 14 residues. Trimming stripped 4 bases from V and 7 bases from J, with 13 bases between. The CDR3 DNA sequence: TGCGCCAGCAGCCTGAGGGAGGCTGACGGGGAGCTGTTTTTT. Translation: CASSLREADGELFF.